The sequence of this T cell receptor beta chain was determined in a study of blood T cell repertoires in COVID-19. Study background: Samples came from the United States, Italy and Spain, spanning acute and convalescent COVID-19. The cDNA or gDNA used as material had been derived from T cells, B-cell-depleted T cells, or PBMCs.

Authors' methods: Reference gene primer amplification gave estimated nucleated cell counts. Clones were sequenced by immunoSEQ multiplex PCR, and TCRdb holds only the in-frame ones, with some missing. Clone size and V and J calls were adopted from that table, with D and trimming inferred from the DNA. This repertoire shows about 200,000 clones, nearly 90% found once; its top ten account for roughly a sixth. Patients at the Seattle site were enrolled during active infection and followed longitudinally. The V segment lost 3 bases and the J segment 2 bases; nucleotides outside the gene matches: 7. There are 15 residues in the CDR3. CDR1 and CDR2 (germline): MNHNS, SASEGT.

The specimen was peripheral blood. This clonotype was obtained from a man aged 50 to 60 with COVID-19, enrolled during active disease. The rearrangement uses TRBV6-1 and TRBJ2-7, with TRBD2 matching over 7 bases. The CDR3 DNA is TGTGCCAGCAGTGAGGCTAGCGGTTTCCCCTACGAGCAGTACTTC. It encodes CASSEASGFPYEQYF.